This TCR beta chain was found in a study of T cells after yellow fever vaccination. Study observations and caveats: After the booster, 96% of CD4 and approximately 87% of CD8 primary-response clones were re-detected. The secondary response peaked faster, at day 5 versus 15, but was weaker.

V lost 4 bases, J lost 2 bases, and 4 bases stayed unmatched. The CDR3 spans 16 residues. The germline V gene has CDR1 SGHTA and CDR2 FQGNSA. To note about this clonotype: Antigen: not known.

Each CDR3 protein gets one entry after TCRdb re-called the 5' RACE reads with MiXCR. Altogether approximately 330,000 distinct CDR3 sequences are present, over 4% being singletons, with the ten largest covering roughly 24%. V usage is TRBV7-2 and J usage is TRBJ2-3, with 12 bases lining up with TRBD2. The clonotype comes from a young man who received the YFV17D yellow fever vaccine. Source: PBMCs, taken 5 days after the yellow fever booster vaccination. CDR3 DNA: TGTGCCAGCAGCTCTCTAGCGGGGGGGACCACAGATACGCAGTATTTT. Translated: CASSSLAGGTTDTQYF.